These T cell receptor beta chains were read from a single sample in a study of shared clonotypes between healthy human individuals. Repertoires were generated with immunoSEQ multiplex PCR, while TCRdb's copy carries only in-frame clones and drops some. The sample consists of approximately 2.5 million clones, roughly 93% of them appearing once. Input material: naive CD4+ T cells from PBMCs. All receptors derive from a man younger than 35 in good health. Some clones in this sample may be carry-over from other donors' samples. CDR3s include the opening cysteine and the closing phenylalanine or tryptophan. The D gene is left open where the match is weak. Only part of the rows carry a size: once, few, many, or a class if the clone is expanded.

D	size	J	V	DNA	CDR3
TRBD1	NA	TRBJ1-1	TRBV6-1	TGTGCCAGCAGTGATGGGGACAGGGGGTACGGGGTGAACACTGAAGCTTTCTTT	CASSDGDRGYGVNTEAFF
NA	few	TRBJ1-1	TRBV7-9	TGTGCCAGCAGCTTAAGGGTCGGCACGAACACTGAAGCTTTCTTT	CASSLRVGTNTEAFF
TRBD2	NA	TRBJ2-5	TRBV9	TGTGCCAGCAGCCCCGGGGGGGGCGAGGGGTTCAGGAAGGAGACCCAGTACTTC	CASSPGGGEGFRKETQYF
TRBD1	NA	TRBJ2-5	TRBV5-4	TGTGCCAGCAGCAGGGCCCAGGGGGCTCAAGAGACCCAGTACTTC	CASSRAQGAQETQYF
NA	NA	TRBJ1-1	TRBV7-2	TGTGCCAGCAGCGTCGCAGAGAACACTGAAGCTTTCTTT	CASSVAENTEAFF
TRBD2	NA	TRBJ2-3	TRBV19	TGTGCCAGTAGTATAGAACTAGCGGGGGAGCAGTATTTT	CASSIELAGEQYF
NA	NA	TRBJ1-6	TRBV7-6	TGTGCCAGCAGCTTAGGGTGGGATTCACCCCTCCACTTT	CASSLGWDSPLHF
NA	NA	TRBJ1-2	TRBV4-1	TGCGCCAGCAGCCAAGCTCAGTATGGCTACACCTTC	CASSQAQYGYTF
NA	once	TRBJ1-1	TRBV20-1	TGCAGTGCTTGGCGGACTGAAGCTTTCTTT	CSAWRTEAFF
NA	NA	TRBJ1-1	TRBV28	TGTGCCAGCAGAACCCCGGCGCCGGGGGACACTGAAGCTTTCTTT	CASRTPAPGDTEAFF
TRBD2	NA	TRBJ2-5	TRBV19	TGTGCCAGTAGTATTTTTCGGACTAGCGGGAGTAAAGAGACCCAGTACTTC	CASSIFRTSGSKETQYF
NA	once	TRBJ2-1	TRBV21-1	TGTGCCAGCAAGAGGGCAGGGGGCGGCTACCCGCAGTTCTTC	CASKRAGGGYPQFF
TRBD1	NA	TRBJ2-2	TRBV5-1	TGCGCCAGCAGTTGGGACAGGGGCATTACCGGGGAGCTGTTTTTT	CASSWDRGITGELFF
NA	NA	TRBJ1-5	TRBV5-1	TGCGCCAGCAGCTTGGATGGGGGTAGCTATCAGCCCCAGCATTTT	CASSLDGGSYQPQHF
TRBD1	NA	TRBJ1-4	TRBV5-1	TGCGCCAGCAGCTTGAAAGACAGGGGTTCTGAAAAACTGTTTTTT	CASSLKDRGSEKLFF
NA	once	TRBJ1-3	TRBV7-2	TGTGCCAGCAGCTCCGGGAACTCTGGGGTTTCAGATTTT	CASSSGNSGVSDF
TRBD1	NA	TRBJ2-3	TRBV7-9	TGTGCCAGCAGCTTAGCGCTCCCAACAGGGGGCGCGCAGTATTTT	CASSLALPTGGAQYF
NA	NA	TRBJ2-5	TRBV11-2	TGTGCCAGCACCCCCGGGGGCCTGGGAGAGACCCAGTACTTC	CASTPGGLGETQYF
TRBD1	once	TRBJ1-5	TRBV19	TGTGCCAGTGACAGGGGGCGCAGCAATCAGCCCCAGCATTTT	CASDRGRSNQPQHF
NA	NA	TRBJ2-5	TRBV7-3	TGTGCCAGCAGCTTAAGTGGTCAGCAGCCAGAGACCCAGTACTTC	CASSLSGQQPETQYF
NA	NA	TRBJ2-3	TRBV15	TGTGCCACCAGCAGAGATTCGTTGGGATACGCAGGTACGCAGTATTTT	CATSRDSLGYAGTQYF
NA	once	TRBJ1-2	TRBV28	TGTGCCAGCAGTGGGCAAGGTGGGAACTATGGCTACACCTTC	CASSGQGGNYGYTF
NA	NA	TRBJ1-1	TRBV5-1	TGCGCCAGCAGCTTGGTATTCGGCAGGAGCACTGAAGCTTTCTTT	CASSLVFGRSTEAFF
NA	NA	TRBJ2-5	TRBV5-1	TGCGCCAGCAGCTTCGGGGATGCCCTCGGCGAGACCCAGTACTTC	CASSFGDALGETQYF
TRBD1	NA	TRBJ2-7	TRBV27	TGTGCCAGCAGTATCCGACAGGGGGCCTCCTACGAGCAGTACTTC	CASSIRQGASYEQYF
TRBD1	once	TRBJ1-2	TRBV4-3	TGCGCCAGCAGCCACCGACAGGGCGACTATGGCTACACCTTC	CASSHRQGDYGYTF
NA	NA	TRBJ1-1	TRBV19	TGTGCCAGTACGGGCAGTACATTCATGAACACTGAAGCTTTCTTT	CASTGSTFMNTEAFF
NA	NA	TRBJ1-1	TRBV27	TGTGCCAGCAGTTTAACCGGGATCTACACTGAAGCTTTCTTT	CASSLTGIYTEAFF
NA	NA	TRBJ2-3	TRBV30	TGTGCCTGGAGGATAACCCTCACAGATACGCAGTATTTT	CAWRITLTDTQYF
NA	NA	TRBJ2-7	TRBV5-1	TGCGCCAGCAGCTACAGGACCGACGCCTACGAGCAGTACTTC	CASSYRTDAYEQYF
NA	once	TRBJ2-1	TRBV29-1	TGCAGCGTTGTTGGGCCTTGCAATGAGCAGTTCTTC	CSVVGPCNEQFF
NA	NA	TRBJ2-1	TRBV7-3	TGTGCCAGCAGCCCCGGCGGAGCCTACAATGAGCAGTTCTTC	CASSPGGAYNEQFF
TRBD2	few	TRBJ2-2	TRBV4-3	TGCGCCAGCAGCCAAGGAGCGGGAAAGGGGGAGCTGTTTTTT	CASSQGAGKGELFF
NA	NA	TRBJ2-2	TRBV6-1	TGTGCCACCACAGGGAGGGTGGGGACCGGGGAGCTGTTTTTT	CATTGRVGTGELFF
NA	NA	TRBJ1-5	TRBV7-9	TGTGCCAGCAGCTTAGGTACCGGGCCCCAGCATTTT	CASSLGTGPQHF
NA	once	TRBJ2-2	TRBV4-1	TGCGCCAGCAGCCTTAGGGGGGTCACCGGGGAGCTGTTTTTT	CASSLRGVTGELFF
TRBD2	NA	TRBJ2-3	TRBV15	TGTGCCACCAGCAGAGGTACTACGGTAGCGGGAGTAGATACGCAGTATTTT	CATSRGTTVAGVDTQYF
NA	once	TRBJ1-3	TRBV28	TGTGCCAGCAGTCCAGCTGGGGGTCTTGGAAACACCATATATTTT	CASSPAGGLGNTIYF
TRBD2	NA	TRBJ2-1	TRBV5-1	TGCGCCAGCAGCGGACCCGGACTAGCGGGAGATGAGCAGTTCTTC	CASSGPGLAGDEQFF
NA	NA	TRBJ2-7	TRBV5-1	TGCGCCAGCAGCCTGGGGACCTGGAACGAGCAGTACTTC	CASSLGTWNEQYF
NA	once	TRBJ2-7	TRBV6-1	TGTGCCAGCAGTGAAAGGCGACCAAGGAGCTCCTACGAGCAGTACTTC	CASSERRPRSSYEQYF
NA	NA	TRBJ1-1	TRBV9	TGTGCCAGCAGCAACGAAATGCTCACCCGGGAAGCTTTCTTT	CASSNEMLTREAFF
TRBD1	NA	TRBJ2-1	TRBV7-9	TGTGCCAGCAGCGCCGTCCCGGGACAGGGGGCCCACAATGAGCAGTTCTTC	CASSAVPGQGAHNEQFF
NA	NA	TRBJ1-3	TRBV5-4	TGTGCCAGCAGCCCAACTCCGGGCCTACCTTCTGGAAACACCATATATTTT	CASSPTPGLPSGNTIYF
NA	NA	TRBJ1-3	TRBV19	TGTGCCAGTAGCATGGTACGACCAGCCGGAAACACCATATATTTT	CASSMVRPAGNTIYF